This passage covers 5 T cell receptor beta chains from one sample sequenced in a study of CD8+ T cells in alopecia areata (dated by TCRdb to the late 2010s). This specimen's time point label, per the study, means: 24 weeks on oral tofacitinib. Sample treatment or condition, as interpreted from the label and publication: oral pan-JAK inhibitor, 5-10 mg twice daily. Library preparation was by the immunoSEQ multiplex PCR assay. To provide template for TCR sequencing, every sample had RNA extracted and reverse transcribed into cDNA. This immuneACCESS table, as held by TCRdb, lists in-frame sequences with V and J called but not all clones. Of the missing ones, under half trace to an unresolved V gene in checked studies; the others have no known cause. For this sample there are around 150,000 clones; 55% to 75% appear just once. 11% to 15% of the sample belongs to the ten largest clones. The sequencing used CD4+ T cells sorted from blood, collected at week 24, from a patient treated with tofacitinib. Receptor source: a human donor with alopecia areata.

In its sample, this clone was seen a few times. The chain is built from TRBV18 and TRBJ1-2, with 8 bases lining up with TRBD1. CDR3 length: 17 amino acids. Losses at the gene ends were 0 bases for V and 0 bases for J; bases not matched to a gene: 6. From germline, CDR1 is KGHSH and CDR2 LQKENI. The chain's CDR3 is CASSPPNRGAANYGYTF. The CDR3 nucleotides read TGTGCCAGCTCACCACCGAACAGGGGGGCAGCTAACTATGGCTACACCTTC. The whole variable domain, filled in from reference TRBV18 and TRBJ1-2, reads NAGVMQNPRHLVRRRGQEARLRCSPMKGHSHVYWYRQLPEEGLKFMVYLQKENIIDESGMPKERFSAEFPKEGPSILRIQQVVRGDSAAYFCASSPPNRGAANYGYTFGSGTRLTVV.

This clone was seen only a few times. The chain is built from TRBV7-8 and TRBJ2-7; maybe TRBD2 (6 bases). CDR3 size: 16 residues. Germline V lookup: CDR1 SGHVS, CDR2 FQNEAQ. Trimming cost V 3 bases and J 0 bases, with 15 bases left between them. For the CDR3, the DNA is TGTGCCAGCAGCTTGGGGGGACCCCAGAGCTCCTACGAGCAGTACTTC. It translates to CASSLGGPQSSYEQYF. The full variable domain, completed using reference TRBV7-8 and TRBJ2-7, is GAGVSQSPRYKVAKRGQDVALRCDPISGHVSLFWYQQALGQGPEFLTYFQNEAQLDKSGLPSDRFFAERPEGSVSTLKIQRTQQEDSAVYLCASSLGGPQSSYEQYFGPGTRLTVT.

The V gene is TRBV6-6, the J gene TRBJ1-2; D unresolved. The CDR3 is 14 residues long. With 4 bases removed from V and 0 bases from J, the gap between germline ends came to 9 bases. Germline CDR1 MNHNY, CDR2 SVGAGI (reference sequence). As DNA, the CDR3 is TGTGCCAGCAGTTCTCTCCGAGCTAACTATGGCTACACCTTC. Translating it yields CASSSLRANYGYTF.

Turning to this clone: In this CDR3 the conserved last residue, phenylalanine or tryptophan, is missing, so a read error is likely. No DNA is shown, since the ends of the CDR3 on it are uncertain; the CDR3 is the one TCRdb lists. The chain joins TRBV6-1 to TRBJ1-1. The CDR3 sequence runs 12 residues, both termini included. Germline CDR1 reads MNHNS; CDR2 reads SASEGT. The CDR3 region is CASSEARDRGMY.

CDR3 region: CASSDHTMNTEAFF. For the CDR3, the DNA is TGTGCCAGCAGTGATCACACCATGAACACTGAAGCTTTCTTT. The chain has TRBV25-1 and TRBJ1-1; no clear D. Deletions cut 3 bases from V and 0 bases from J, with 8 bases between. The length of the CDR3 is 14 residues. Germline-derived CDR1 and CDR2 are MGHDK and SYGVNS.